This section outlines one TCR beta chain sequence together with its context. The CDR3 end lies 3 residues beyond the end of the read and is filled in from the germline J gene. The germline gives CDR1 SGHDT, CDR2 YYEEEE. This CDR3 region has 15 residues. The V end was cut by 1 base, the J end by 1 base, with 11 bases between. This entry is derived from a study of T cells in women clearing cervical HPV infection. The overall study: Case blood drawn at lesion detection; control blood after infection cleared.

HPV was found by MY09/MY11 PCR and dot-blot genotyping. immunoSEQ multiplex PCR used an average of roughly 1,300 ng genomic DNA. The assay was immunoSEQ multiplex PCR, and TCRdb's table has in-frame clones only and misses some. Seen in this sample are about 30,000 clones; the ten most common clones hold approximately 4.5%. The origin of this receptor is a woman aged 18 to 75 with a cervical HPV16 infection that either progressed to CIN3+ or cleared (not recorded which). The chain has TRBV5-6 and TRBJ2-5; possible D gene TRBD2, 5 bases. Sequenced input: blood buffy coat. CDR3 sequence: CASSLNRGTQETQYF. The part of the CDR3 DNA that was read is TGTGCCAGCAGCTTGAACCGGGGAACCCAAGAGACC.